One sample yielded the 5 T cell receptor beta chains listed below, sequenced in a study. TCRdb used MiXCR to reprocess the 5' RACE reads, holding one entry per CDR3 protein. The table has over 45,000 distinct CDR3 sequences, less than 30% seen once. Tregs were sorted as CD4+CD25+CD127-/low cells. The sequencing input was tumor-infiltrating Tregs sorted from the breast tumor. Source of these receptors: a female donor with breast cancer.

The chain joins TRBV2 to TRBJ2-1; the D gene could be TRBD1 or TRBD2 (5 bases each). This CDR3 spans 15 amino acids. CDR1 and CDR2 from the germline V gene are SNHLY and FYNNEI. The germline V and J ends were trimmed by 4 bases and 7 bases, with 17 bases remaining between them. The CDR3 nucleotides read TGTGCCAGCAGTGGTACAACCGGGACGATTAATGAGCAGTTCTTC. This translates into CASSGTTGTINEQFF.

The V gene is TRBV2, the J gene TRBJ1-4; a weak D match, TRBD1 (6 bases). Germline V gene lookup returns CDR1 SNHLY and CDR2 FYNNEI. This CDR3 has 12 residues. Trimming removed 6 bases at V and 10 bases at J, with 12 bases between. The CDR3 DNA sequence: TGTGCCAGCAGCCTACAGGGAGGAAAACTGTTTTTT. This codes for CASSLQGGKLFF.

The sample holds a few counts of this clonotype. This chain uses TRBV28 with TRBJ2-5; 8 nucleotides line up with TRBD1. The J segment lost 1 base and the V segment lost 5 bases, leaving 9 bases of the junction unmatched. The CDR3 runs 16 residues. Germline V gene data show CDR1 as MDHEN and CDR2 as SYDVKM. The CDR3, as DNA: TGTGCCAGCAGTCCACCGGACAGGGTAATCCAAGAGACCCAGTACTTC. As protein: CASSPPDRVIQETQYF.

Worth noting for this clonotype: A much larger clonotype is one base distant, so this may be a read error. The chain couples TRBV4-2 to TRBJ1-3; D gene ambiguous. Germline CDR1 reads LGHNA; CDR2 reads YNFKEQ. The V gene lost 1 base and the J gene lost 3 bases, with 10 bases spanning the gap. This CDR3 comprises 15 residues. CDR3 nucleotides: TGTGCCAGCAGCCAAGCAGGAGGGAATGGAAACACCATATATTTT. Its translation: CASSQAGGNGNTIYF.

This chain links TRBV12-3 or TRBV12-4 with TRBJ1-5; TRBD1 matches 10 bases. The CDR3 is 14 residues long. The J segment lost 6 bases and the V segment lost 6 bases, leaving 5 bases of the junction unmatched. CDR3: CASSTGTGVQPQHF. The DNA for the CDR3 is TGTGCCAGCAGCACCGGGACAGGGGTTCAGCCCCAGCATTTT.